The sample holds one count of the clone carrying this TCR beta chain. Its antigen is not known. The sample comes from a study of T cells in localized non-small cell lung cancer. Whole-study results and caveats: With higher T cell density in blood came longer overall survival. A median approximately 60 of the top 100 tumor clones appeared in adjacent lung.

Some clones are missing from TCRdb's copy, which holds only in-frame ones; the method was immunoSEQ multiplex PCR. The sample carries tens of thousands of clones, roughly 81% recorded once. Trimming left V 0 bases short and J 7 bases short, with 9 bases between. From germline, CDR1 is SEHNR and CDR2 FQNEAQ (reference sequence). The CDR3 is made up of 13 amino acids. Sequenced here: PBMCs, sampled before any cancer treatment. The source of this sequence is a man between 40 and 70 years old with stage II lung adenocarcinoma. This sequence joins TRBV7-9 and TRBJ1-1; D unresolved. The CDR3 DNA sequence: TGTGCCAGCAGCTTAGCTGGGTCGGATGAAGCTTTCTTT. This gives the protein CASSLAGSDEAFF.